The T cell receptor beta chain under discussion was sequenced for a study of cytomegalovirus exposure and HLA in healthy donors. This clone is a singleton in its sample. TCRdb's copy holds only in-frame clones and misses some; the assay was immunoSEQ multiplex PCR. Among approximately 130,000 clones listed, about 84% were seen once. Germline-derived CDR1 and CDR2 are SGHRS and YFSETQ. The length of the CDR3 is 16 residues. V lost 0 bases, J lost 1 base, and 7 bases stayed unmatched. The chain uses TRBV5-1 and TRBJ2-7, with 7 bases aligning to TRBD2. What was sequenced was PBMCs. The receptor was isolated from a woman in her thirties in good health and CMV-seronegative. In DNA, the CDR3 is TGCGCCAGCAGCTTGGGGGGAGGGCTTTTGTCCTACGAGCAGTACTTC. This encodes CASSLGGGLLSYEQYF. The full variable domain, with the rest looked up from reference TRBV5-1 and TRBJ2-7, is KAGVTQTPRYLIKTRGQQVTLSCSPISGHRSVSWYQQTPGQGLQFLFEYFSETQRNKGNFPGRFSGRQFSNSRSEMNVSTLELGDSALYLCASSLGGGLLSYEQYFGPGTRLTVT.